Below, 26 T cell receptor beta chains from the same sample are listed, as sequenced in a study of blood T cell repertoires in COVID-19. The method was immunoSEQ multiplex PCR; TCRdb's version includes in-frame clones alone and lacks a portion of them. The sample carries about 440,000 clones, more than 85% recorded once. Sequencing was done on a sample of peripheral blood. The receptors here all came from a woman aged 25 to 39 with acute or convalescent COVID-19.

This clone was seen only once. V gene TRBV19 combines with J gene TRBJ2-1, with D possibly being TRBD1 (6 bases). The ends were cut back, 4 bases at V and 1 base at J, with 11 bases in the middle. The germline V gene encodes CDR1 LNHDA and CDR2 SQIVND (reference sequence). This CDR3 spans 15 amino acids. CDR3 residues: CASSSPQGSYNEQFF. As DNA, the CDR3 is TGTGCCAGTAGTAGTCCGCAGGGGTCCTACAATGAGCAGTTCTTC.

The chain is built from TRBV7-3 and TRBJ2-7; D uncertain. This CDR3 has 15 amino acids. V was shortened by 2 bases and J by 1 base, with 12 bases between the two germline ends. The germline V gene has CDR1 SGHTA and CDR2 FQGTGA. The CDR3 sequence: CASSLGRNPSYEQYF. CDR3 nucleotides: TGTGCCAGCAGCTTAGGCAGGAACCCATCCTACGAGCAGTACTTC.

The V gene is TRBV30, the J gene TRBJ1-4, with a tentative D call TRBD1 (6 bases). Germline lookup yields CDR1 GTSNPN and CDR2 SVGIG (reference sequence). The CDR3 spans 13 residues. Trimming took 0 bases from V and 11 from J, leaving 13 bases between them. The CDR3 loop is CAWSVQGADKLFF. CDR3 DNA: TGTGCCTGGAGTGTACAGGGTGCAGACAAACTGTTTTTT.

V is TRBV5-1 and J is TRBJ2-3, with 10 bases that match TRBD2. The CDR3 contains 16 residues. V gave up 0 bases and J gave up 0 bases; unmatched junction bases: 1. Germline CDR1 SGHRS, CDR2 YFSETQ. The CDR3 sequence: CASSLEAGGSTDTQYF. CDR3 coding DNA: TGCGCCAGCAGCTTGGAAGCGGGGGGGAGCACAGATACGCAGTATTTT.

The genes are TRBV19 and TRBJ1-2, with TRBD1 matching over 7 bases. Trimming removed 5 bases from V and 6 bases from J; junction bases left unmatched: 18. This CDR3 region has 17 residues. Per the germline V gene, CDR1 is LNHDA and CDR2 is SQIVND (reference sequence). In nucleotides, the CDR3 is TGTGCCAGTAGTTTCCGCCTAGGGGGCAGAGAAATAGATGGCTACACCTTC. It encodes CASSFRLGGREIDGYTF.

This clone was found once. The genes are TRBV7-9 and TRBJ2-1; D not certain. The germline V gene has CDR1 SEHNR and CDR2 FQNEAQ (reference sequence). The CDR3 has 11 amino acids. The V end was cut by 10 bases, the J end by 4 bases, with 8 bases between. CDR3 amino acids: CATSLYNEQFF. CDR3 DNA sequence: TGTGCCACTTCGCTATACAATGAGCAGTTCTTC.

The V gene is TRBV29-1, the J gene TRBJ1-1, with D possibly matching TRBD1 (5 bases). Germline CDR1 is SQVTM and CDR2 is ANQGSEA. This CDR3 spans 12 amino acids. V was pared by 7 bases and J by 2 bases, with 11 bases between. The CDR3 DNA sequence: TGCAGCGCCGGACACAGAAACACTGAAGCTTTCTTT. Protein product: CSAGHRNTEAFF.

The chain joins TRBV18 to TRBJ2-1; 8 positions match TRBD2. Looked up from germline, CDR1 is KGHSH and CDR2 is LQKENI. CDR3 length equals 15 residues. V dropped 2 bases and J dropped 4; count of bases not matched to a gene: 4. Here the CDR3 DNA reads TGTGCCAGCTCACCAGAAAGCGGGGGTTACAATGAGCAGTTCTTC. Its protein product is CASSPESGGYNEQFF.

The rearrangement uses TRBV7-2 and TRBJ1-3; 8 bases match TRBD1. The germline CDR1 and CDR2 sequences are SGHTA and FQGNSA. The CDR3 length is 14 residues. With 4 bases clipped from V and 3 bases from J, the junction kept 2 bases outside the gene matches. The CDR3 reads CASSSTGGGNTIYF. The CDR3 DNA reads TGTGCCAGCAGCTCCACAGGGGGTGGAAACACCATATATTTT. Together with reference TRBV7-2 and TRBJ1-3, the CDR3 gives the full variable domain: GAGVSQSPSNKVTEKGKDVELRCDPISGHTALYWYRQSLGQGLEFLIYFQGNSAPDKSGLPSDRFSAERTGGSVSTLTIQRTQQEDSAVYLCASSSTGGGNTIYFGEGSWLTVV.

Written as DNA, the CDR3 is TGTGCCAGTAGTATGTTAACGGGGAGTAAGAATTCACCCCTCCACTTT. Translating it yields CASSMLTGSKNSPLHF. The chain combines TRBV19 with TRBJ1-6; D is undetermined. There are 16 residues in the CDR3. Trimming shortened V by 3 bases and J by 7 bases, and 16 bases separated the two germline ends. Germline V gene lookup returns CDR1 LNHDA and CDR2 SQIVND (reference sequence). The whole variable domain, remainder taken from reference TRBV19 and TRBJ1-6, is DGGITQSPKYLFRKEGQNVTLSCEQNLNHDAMYWYRQDPGQGLRLIYYSQIVNDFQKGDIAEGYSVSREKKESFPLTVTSAQKNPTAFYLCASSMLTGSKNSPLHFGNGTRLTVT.

The chain combines TRBV5-1 with TRBJ1-1; D is undetermined. The V gene lost 3 bases and the J gene lost 4 bases, with 13 bases spanning the gap. Germline V gene sequence: CDR1 SGHRS, CDR2 YFSETQ. This CDR3 is 14 amino acids long. The CDR3 spells CASSSSGRSTEAFF. The CDR3 coding sequence is TGCGCCAGCAGCTCTTCGGGTCGGTCCACTGAAGCTTTCTTT.

The chain employs TRBV21-1 and TRBJ2-7; the table's D call TRBD2 went unverified against the DNA. TRBV21-1 is classified as a pseudogene. The CDR3 sequence is 16 residues long. The CDR3 nucleotides are TGTGCCAGCAGCAATGGTCCCAGCGGGGGATGCTACGAGCAGTACTTC. This encodes CASSNGPSGGCYEQYF.

V is TRBV2 and J is TRBJ1-6; tentative D call: TRBD1 (5 bases). CDR1 and CDR2 (germline): SNHLY, FYNNEI. The CDR3 loop spans 14 amino acids. The germline V and J ends were trimmed by 7 bases and 10 bases, with 17 bases remaining between them. CDR3 loop: CASNLIKDTSPLHF. The CDR3 bases are TGTGCCAGCAACCTGATAAAGGACACCTCACCCCTCCACTTT.

This chain links TRBV2 with TRBJ1-4; D might be TRBD1 (6 bases). This CDR3 has 14 amino acids. Germline-derived CDR1 and CDR2 are SNHLY and FYNNEI. V dropped 7 bases and J dropped 0 bases, with 9 bases sitting between them. The CDR3 DNA is TGTGCCAGCAAACAGGGACCAACTAATGAAAAACTGTTTTTT. Translated: CASKQGPTNEKLFF.

The chain couples TRBV6-6 to TRBJ2-3, with D maybe TRBD1 (5 bases). This CDR3 has 11 residues. The germline CDR1 and CDR2 sequences are MNHNY and SVGAGI (reference sequence). Trimming removed 7 bases from V and 5 bases from J, with 7 bases in between. CDR3 bases: TGTGCCAGCATTAGGGGAGATACGCAGTATTTT. This translates into CASIRGDTQYF.

Note on this clone: Additional DNA sequences in this sample encode the identical CDR3. V and J are TRBV6-5 and TRBJ2-7, with 9 bases lining up with TRBD1. This CDR3 has 14 amino acids. Germline values: CDR1 MNHEY, CDR2 SVGAGI. The V segment lost 5 bases and the J segment 1 base; nucleotides outside the gene matches: 3. The CDR3: CASSTGTGSYEQYF. The CDR3 DNA follows: TGTGCCAGCAGTACTGGGACAGGGTCCTACGAGCAGTACTTC.

V gene TRBV2 combines with J gene TRBJ2-7; D may be TRBD2 (7 bases). Per the germline V gene, CDR1 is SNHLY and CDR2 is FYNNEI. Trimming stripped 3 bases from V and 3 bases from J, with 15 bases between. This CDR3 is built from 15 residues. The CDR3 DNA follows: TGTGCCAGCAGTGAGGCGGGGGCGTTAGTCTACGAGCAGTACTTC. It encodes CASSEAGALVYEQYF.

V is TRBV2 and J is TRBJ1-1, with TRBD1 identical over 7 bases. CDR1 and CDR2 (germline): SNHLY, FYNNEI. Unmatched junction bases numbered 10, after V lost 11 bases and J lost 1 base. The CDR3 has 14 residues. The CDR3 coding sequence is TGTGCCGGAGCGACCAGGGGGACGAACACTGAAGCTTTCTTT. It yields the protein CAGATRGTNTEAFF.

The chain combines TRBV5-5 with TRBJ2-3, with 13 bases aligning to TRBD2. Trimming cost V 4 bases and J 6 bases; bases outside gene matches: 8. The germline gives CDR1 SGHKS, CDR2 YYEKEE (reference sequence). This CDR3 has 16 residues. CDR3 coding DNA: TGTGCCAGCAGCCTGACTAGCGGGGGGATATTTGATACGCAGTATTTT. It specifies CASSLTSGGIFDTQYF.

The chain is built from TRBV9 and TRBJ2-5; 7 bases are shared with TRBD1. The CDR3 is made up of 14 amino acids. V shed 0 bases and J 2 bases; nucleotides not matched to a gene: 1. Per the germline V gene, CDR1 is SGDLS and CDR2 is YYNGEE. The CDR3 protein is CASSVGTGQETQYF. The CDR3 coding sequence is TGTGCCAGCAGCGTAGGGACAGGTCAAGAGACCCAGTACTTC.

This chain links TRBV27 with TRBJ1-5, with D hard to call. Trimming removed 3 bases at V and 6 bases at J, with 12 bases between. Germline V CDR1 and CDR2: MNHEY, SMNVEV (reference sequence). CDR3 length equals 14 residues. Here the CDR3 reads CASSFLRDTQPQHF. The DNA for the CDR3 is TGTGCCAGCAGTTTTCTGAGGGATACTCAGCCCCAGCATTTT.

The chain carries TRBV9 and TRBJ2-1; TRBD1 matches 8 bases. The CDR3 contains 15 residues. Germline values: CDR1 SGDLS, CDR2 YYNGEE. V trimming: 3 bases; J trimming: 0 bases; junction bases outside the gene matches: 2. As DNA, the CDR3 is TGTGCCAGCAGCGCTACAGGGGGCTCCTACAATGAGCAGTTCTTC. Protein product: CASSATGGSYNEQFF.

The chain joins TRBV2 to TRBJ1-4; 10 bases align to TRBD1. The V gene's germline CDR1 is SNHLY and CDR2 FYNNEI. Trimming at V came to 7 bases and at J to 7 bases, leaving 9 bases not matched to a gene. The CDR3 runs 15 residues. The CDR3 sequence is CASKNDRGRFEKLFF. The CDR3 DNA follows: TGTGCCAGCAAAAACGACAGGGGGCGCTTTGAAAAACTGTTTTTT.

A single count supports this clone. V gene TRBV20-1 combines with J gene TRBJ1-5; D is uncertain. The CDR3 covers 14 residues. The germline V and J ends were trimmed by 3 bases and 4 bases, with 13 bases remaining between them. Per germline, CDR1 DFQATT and CDR2 SNEGSKA (reference sequence). The CDR3 DNA sequence: TGCAGTGCTAGTCCGGGAAACTTTAATCAGCCCCAGCATTTT. This sequence encodes CSASPGNFNQPQHF.

This chain uses TRBV6-1 with TRBJ2-7; 8 positions match TRBD2. Losses at the gene ends were 0 bases for V and 3 bases for J; bases not matched to a gene: 7. Germline values: CDR1 MNHNS, CDR2 SASEGT. The CDR3 covers 16 residues. The CDR3 DNA reads TGTGCCAGCAGTGAAGCCGGGGCGGGGGGACTCTACGAGCAGTACTTC. This encodes CASSEAGAGGLYEQYF.

V gene TRBV7-2 combines with J gene TRBJ1-6; TRBD1 might be the D (5 bases). CDR1 is SGHTA and CDR2 is FQGNSA in the germline V gene. Trimming took off 2 bases at V and 7 bases at J, with 9 bases between the two ends. The CDR3 runs to 14 residues. The CDR3 sequence: CASSLLTVNSPLHF. In nucleotides, the CDR3 is TGTGCCAGCAGCTTACTGACAGTAAATTCACCCCTCCACTTT.